These 8 T cell receptor beta chains share one sample of origin, sequenced in a study of cytomegalovirus exposure and HLA in healthy donors. With 60 Vbeta and 13 Jbeta primers, the PCR was carried out. Measured with immunoSEQ multiplex PCR; TCRdb has only the in-frame clones, and not every one. The sample includes 100,000 to 150,000 clones, roughly 80% seen only once; the top ten take 2.1%. Sequences were obtained from PBMCs. These TCRs come from a man in his thirties or forties in good health and CMV-seronegative.

The rearrangement joins TRBV6-1 to TRBJ2-3, with TRBD2 matching over 10 bases. The trim removed 4 bases at V and 5 bases at J, leaving 6 bases unmatched. The germline CDR1 and CDR2 sequences are MNHNS and SASEGT. The CDR3 contains 15 residues. The CDR3, as DNA: TGTGCCAGCAGTGCCGGAGCGGGGGGGATAGATACGCAGTATTTT. It translates to CASSAGAGGIDTQYF.

V usage is TRBV7-2 and J usage is TRBJ1-2; possibly TRBD1 for D (5 bases). Trimming stripped 1 base from V and 2 bases from J, with 14 bases between. The CDR3 is made up of 16 amino acids. CDR1 and CDR2 (germline): SGHTA, FQGNSA. The CDR3 reads CASSLDYMRQNYGYTF. The CDR3 DNA is TGTGCCAGCAGCTTAGATTATATGAGACAGAACTATGGCTACACCTTC.

Here the CDR3 reads CASSPGTDGAYEQYF. CDR3 sequence (DNA): TGTGCCAGCAGCCCAGGGACAGACGGTGCCTACGAGCAGTACTTC. The chain is built from TRBV28 and TRBJ2-7; TRBD1 aligns across 7 bases. Germline CDR1 is MDHEN and CDR2 is SYDVKM. The junction had 10 bases not matched to a gene; V was cut back by 6 bases and J by 2 bases. The CDR3 loop spans 15 amino acids.

The chain combines TRBV5-6 with TRBJ1-1, with 7 bases that match TRBD1. J lost 1 base, V lost 4 bases, and 4 bases had no gene match. The CDR3 contains 14 residues. Germline values: CDR1 SGHDT, CDR2 YYEEEE. The CDR3 sequence: CASSPGQTNTEAFF. The CDR3, as DNA: TGTGCCAGCAGCCCGGGACAGACGAACACTGAAGCTTTCTTT.

J is TRBJ1-5 and V is TRBV7-2; D possibly corresponds to TRBD1 (6 bases). The V and J ends lost 4 bases and 4 bases respectively, with 14 bases between them. CDR3 length: 15 residues. CDR1 is SGHTA, CDR2 FQGNSA, per germline. CDR3 sequence (DNA): TGTGCCAGCAGCTCCCGGGACATCCGAAATCAGCCCCAGCATTTT. Its translation: CASSSRDIRNQPQHF.

This chain uses TRBV27 with TRBJ1-5; TRBD1 agrees at 10 bases. The CDR3 extends over 16 amino acids. The germline gives CDR1 MNHEY, CDR2 SMNVEV (reference sequence). The V gene end was trimmed by 4 bases and the J gene end by 7 bases; junction bases not matched to a gene: 10. The CDR3 region is CASSSLGTGVDQPQHF. CDR3 coding DNA: TGTGCCAGCAGTTCCCTAGGGACAGGGGTTGACCAGCCCCAGCATTTT.

The gene calls are TRBV6-1 and TRBJ2-7, with D maybe TRBD1 (6 bases). CDR3 length equals 14 residues. V gave up 3 bases and J gave up 6 bases, with 15 bases separating them. Germline V gives CDR1 MNHNS, CDR2 SASEGT. The CDR3 DNA reads TGTGCCAGCAGTGACGACAGGTGGAGTCGCGAGCAGTACTTC. Its protein is CASSDDRWSREQYF.

This chain uses TRBV28 with TRBJ2-5; 11 bases match TRBD2. This CDR3 is 16 amino acids long. The germline V gene has CDR1 MDHEN and CDR2 SYDVKM. V was pared by 10 bases and J by 5 bases, with 15 bases of the junction left unmatched. The CDR3 reads CAISGTSGPMGETQYF. The CDR3 nucleotides are TGTGCCATTTCAGGGACTAGCGGACCCATGGGGGAGACCCAGTACTTC. Full variable domain (rest looked up from reference TRBV28 and TRBJ2-5): DVKVTQSSRYLVKRTGEKVFLECVQDMDHENMFWYRQDPGLGLRLIYFSYDVKMKEKGDIPEGYSVSREKKERFSLILESASTNQTSMYLCAISGTSGPMGETQYFGPGTRLLVL.